The subject of this entry is one T cell receptor (beta chain). The sample belongs to a study of blood T cell repertoires in COVID-19. Study overall: COVID-19 samples, acute and convalescent, were from the United States, Italy and Spain. Sample material is recorded as cDNA or gDNA derived from T cells, B-cell-depleted T cells, or PBMCs.

The assay was immunoSEQ multiplex PCR, and TCRdb's table has in-frame clones only and misses some. The sample has under 50,000 clones, 88% seen once. From germline, CDR1 is SEHNR and CDR2 FQNEAQ (reference sequence). The CDR3 runs to 14 residues. The V gene lost 11 bases and the J gene lost 1 base, with 14 bases spanning the gap. This sequence was found in a man aged 45-65 years with active COVID-19. Source material: peripheral blood. The chain carries TRBV7-9 and TRBJ2-2, with D possibly matching TRBD1 (6 bases). The CDR3 DNA follows: TGTGCCCGTTCTGGGGGCAAGAACACCGGGGAGCTGTTTTTT. It yields the protein CARSGGKNTGELFF.